The entry below gives a single TCR beta chain sequence along with its context. These data belong to a study of blood T cell repertoires in COVID-19. Method: immunoSEQ multiplex PCR; TCRdb's copy keeps in-frame clones and lacks some. The sample has about 300,000 clones; approximately 85% are singletons. In Cohort 3, a recovered donor had either two negative PCRs, clearance, or symptom resolution. Trimming took off 6 bases at V and 4 bases at J, with 15 bases between the two ends. The CDR3 covers 14 residues. Germline lookup yields CDR1 LNHDA and CDR2 SQIVND (reference sequence). The rearrangement joins TRBV19 to TRBJ1-1; perhaps TRBD1 as D (5 bases). The source of this sequence is a man aged 25 to 45 who had recovered from COVID-19. The sample was PBMCs or T cells enriched from blood (not recorded which). The CDR3 loop is CASRPGLLGTEAFF. The CDR3 nucleotides read TGTGCCAGTAGACCAGGGTTGTTGGGCACTGAAGCTTTCTTT.